Each of the 17 T cell receptor beta chains below was sequenced from the same sample in a study of T cells of healthy individuals (dated by TCRdb to the late 2010s). Library generation was performed with 5' RACE. For sequencing, an Illumina MiSeq was employed. Using fastp at Q25 and MiXCR, TCRdb reprocessed the public reads and kept productive beta chains. When rows share a CDR3 protein, they turn into one entry using the most common DNA and genes. Counted in this sample were 95,000 to 100,000 distinct CDR3 sequences; under 20% of them appeared once. About 6.2% of the sample goes to the ten largest clones. The receptors were gathered from a human donor in good health.

This clonotype has only a few counts. This sequence joins TRBV9 and TRBJ2-5; 9 positions agree with TRBD2. Germline V gene data show CDR1 as SGDLS and CDR2 as YYNGEE. This CDR3 spans 15 amino acids. The V segment lost 4 bases and the J segment 1 base; nucleotides outside the gene matches: 5. The CDR3: CASSSGTSLQETQYF. The CDR3 DNA reads as TGTGCCAGCAGCTCCGGGACTAGCCTCCAAGAGACCCAGTACTTC.

The chain has TRBV6-5 and TRBJ1-4; TRBD1 aligns across 7 bases. J was trimmed by 8 bases and V by 5 bases; bases with no gene match: 11. Germline assignment: CDR1 MNHEY and CDR2 SVGAGI. The length of the CDR3 is 15 residues. The CDR3 bases are TGTGCCAGCAGTCCCAGGGGGGGCGGACCCGAAAAACTGTTTTTT. Its protein product is CASSPRGGGPEKLFF.

The table lists this clonotype with many counts. The V and J genes are TRBV11-2 and TRBJ1-1; the D is unclear. Deletions cut 1 base from V and 11 bases from J, with 8 bases between. Looked up from germline, CDR1 is SGHAT and CDR2 is FQNNGV. CDR3 length: 11 amino acids. The CDR3 loop is CASSLGRLAFF. CDR3 coding DNA: TGTGCCAGCAGCTTAGGGCGGTTGGCTTTCTTT.

This clonotype was detected many times. The V call is TRBV7-2, the J call TRBJ1-5, with unresolved D. V dropped 8 bases and J dropped 0 bases, with 11 bases sitting between them. Germline values: CDR1 SGHTA, CDR2 FQGNSA. The CDR3 loop spans 14 amino acids. The CDR3 nucleotides read TGTGCCAGCGCCCGCGATCATAGCAATCAGCCCCAGCATTTT. Residues: CASARDHSNQPQHF.

The sample holds many counts of this clonotype. The rearrangement uses TRBV5-5 and TRBJ1-1; D is uncertain. CDR1 is SGHKS, CDR2 YYEKEE, per germline (reference sequence). This CDR3 has 13 amino acids. The V and J ends lost 3 bases and 0 bases respectively, with 6 bases between them. CDR3 nucleotide sequence: TGTGCCAGCAGCTGGACGGTGAACACTGAAGCTTTCTTT. This encodes CASSWTVNTEAFF.

This chain links TRBV7-9 with TRBJ2-5; possibly TRBD2 for D (5 bases). The CDR3 runs to 14 residues. Germline CDR1 is SEHNR and CDR2 is FQNEAQ (reference sequence). Trimming took off 5 bases at V and 5 bases at J, with 15 bases between the two ends. The CDR3 is CASSPGRGRETQYF. DNA for the CDR3: TGTGCCAGCAGCCCTGGACGGGGAAGGGAGACCCAGTACTTC.

The table lists this clonotype with many counts. The V and J genes are TRBV28 and TRBJ1-1; D perhaps matches TRBD1 (6 bases). Trimming cost V 8 bases and J 9 bases, with 10 bases left between them. The CDR3 extends over 10 amino acids. Looked up from germline, CDR1 is MDHEN and CDR2 is SYDVKM. The DNA of the CDR3 is TGTGCCAGCCTAGGGGGGAAAGCTTTCTTT. Its protein product is CASLGGKAFF.

The chain couples TRBV2 to TRBJ2-1; D call uncertain. The DNA matches TRBJ1-2 better at its end, which makes the J call doubtful. The CDR3 is made up of 13 amino acids. CDR1 is SNHLY and CDR2 is FYNNEI in the germline V gene. DNA of the CDR3: TGTGCCAGTGGACTAGCGGGAGAAACCCAATACACCTTC. Translating gives CASGLAGETQYTF.

There are a few counts of this clonotype. J is TRBJ2-7 and V is TRBV21-1. TRBV21-1 is designated a pseudogene. The CDR3 has 14 amino acids. CDR3 loop: CASSKVGLSYEQYF. DNA for the CDR3: TGTGCCAGCAGCAAGGTGGGGTTATCCTACGAGCAGTACTTC.

This clonotype has a count of ten or more. V and J are TRBV18 and TRBJ2-5; possibly TRBD2 for D (7 bases). The CDR3 contains 15 residues. V was trimmed by 3 bases and J by 5 bases, leaving 16 bases between them. Looked up from germline, CDR1 is KGHSH and CDR2 is LQKENI. The CDR3 DNA follows: TGTGCCAGCTCACCCCTAGCGGACCAGGGGGAGACCCAGTACTTC. This translates into CASSPLADQGETQYF.

V is TRBV2 and J is TRBJ1-2; D perhaps matches TRBD1 (6 bases). The CDR3 contains 14 residues. Germline loops: CDR1 SNHLY, CDR2 FYNNEI. Trimming removed 8 bases from V and 0 bases from J, with 13 bases in between. Written as DNA, the CDR3 is TGTGCCAGCTCCAGAGGACAGCCTAACTATGGCTACACCTTC. It encodes CASSRGQPNYGYTF. The full variable domain, in which reference TRBV2 and TRBJ1-2 provide the parts outside the CDR3, is EPEVTQTPSHQVTQMGQEVILRCVPISNHLYFYWYRQILGQKVEFLVSFYNNEISEKSEIFDDQFSVERPDGSNFTLKIRSTKLEDSAMYFCASSRGQPNYGYTFGSGTRLTVV.

This clonotype was recorded a few times. The rearrangement links TRBV20-1 to TRBJ1-6; D perhaps matches TRBD1 (5 bases). CDR3 length: 14 amino acids. The germline gives CDR1 DFQATT, CDR2 SNEGSKA (reference sequence). V shed 6 bases and J shed 7 bases, with 16 bases lying between them. CDR3 nucleotides: TGCAGTGCCCCACGGGGGTGGGGGAATTCACCCCTCCACTTT. This sequence encodes CSAPRGWGNSPLHF.

This clonotype has just a few counts. The chain recombines TRBV4-1 with TRBJ2-3; D gene uncertain. The V gene's germline CDR1 is MGHRA and CDR2 YSYEKL. The CDR3 has 13 residues. Trimming shortened V by 4 bases and J by 3 bases, and 8 bases separated the two germline ends. The CDR3 nucleotides read TGCGCCAGCAGCCGGCTGGGAACAGATACGCAGTATTTT. Residues: CASSRLGTDTQYF.

V gene TRBV7-9 combines with J gene TRBJ2-3; D call uncertain. The germline CDR1 and CDR2 sequences are SEHNR and FQNEAQ (reference sequence). V lost 0 bases and J lost 4, with 8 bases in between. CDR3 length: 14 residues. The CDR3: CASSLASAADTQYF. The CDR3 nucleotides read TGTGCCAGCAGCTTAGCTTCAGCCGCAGATACGCAGTATTTT.

The genes are TRBV6-5 and TRBJ2-2, with no clear D. Trimming shortened V by 5 bases and J by 4 bases, and 11 bases separated the two germline ends. Germline assignment: CDR1 MNHEY and CDR2 SVGAGI. The CDR3 is made up of 14 amino acids. The CDR3 protein is CASSLGIGTGELFF. CDR3 DNA: TGTGCCAGCAGTCTAGGGATTGGCACCGGGGAGCTGTTTTTT.

This clonotype showed up many times. The rearrangement uses TRBV10-3 and TRBJ2-1; D might be TRBD1 (7 bases). The CDR3 loop spans 15 amino acids. Germline V gene data show CDR1 as ENHRY and CDR2 as SYGVKD. The V end was cut by 1 base, the J end by 4 bases, with 11 bases between. CDR3 loop: CAISELEGAYNEQFF. The CDR3 DNA follows: TGTGCCATCAGTGAGTTGGAGGGGGCATACAATGAGCAGTTCTTC.

The chain combines TRBV6-5 with TRBJ2-3, with 8 bases fitting TRBD2. The germline gives CDR1 MNHEY, CDR2 SVGAGI. The CDR3 extends over 20 amino acids. Trimming removed 6 bases from V and 0 bases from J; junction bases left unmatched: 20. The CDR3 loop is CASSRGTLLGASGSTDTQYF. The CDR3 DNA sequence: TGTGCCAGCAGCCGGGGGACCTTGCTCGGGGCTAGCGGGAGCACAGATACGCAGTATTTT.